The 20 T cell receptor beta chains below all came from one sample that was sequenced in a study of T cell changes during pregnancy in multiple sclerosis. Sequenced by immunoSEQ multiplex PCR; TCRdb stores in-frame clones only, minus some. In the table there are tens of thousands of clones, over 85% of which are singletons. The sample here was CD8+ T cells from peripheral blood mononuclear cells, taken in the third trimester of pregnancy. These receptors were obtained from a female donor with multiple sclerosis, enrolled in a pregnancy study.

The rearrangement links TRBV5-1 to TRBJ2-5; D is unresolved. V dropped 0 bases and J dropped 5 bases, with 11 bases sitting between them. CDR3 length: 14 amino acids. Germline V gene data show CDR1 as SGHRS and CDR2 as YFSETQ. CDR3 sequence reads: CASSLAWSLETQYF. Here the CDR3 DNA reads TGCGCCAGCAGCTTGGCTTGGAGCCTGGAGACCCAGTACTTC.

The chain couples TRBV5-6 to TRBJ1-2; possibly TRBD1 for D (5 bases). V was pared by 4 bases and J by 2 bases, with 18 bases between. The CDR3 spans 16 residues. In germline, CDR1 is SGHDT, CDR2 YYEEEE. Written as DNA, the CDR3 is TGTGCCAGCAGCCCGAGGCAGGGCTCGCTAAACTATGGCTACACCTTC. Translated, it gives CASSPRQGSLNYGYTF.

Here the CDR3 DNA reads TGTGCCAGCTCACTAAATGGCCTCGGAGGGGTTGAGGGCACTGAAGCTTTCTTT. It yields the protein CASSLNGLGGVEGTEAFF. The rearrangement links TRBV18 to TRBJ1-1; TRBD1 is a possible D gene (5 bases). Germline V gives CDR1 KGHSH, CDR2 LQKENI. The CDR3 contains 18 residues. Deletions cut 4 bases from V and 4 bases from J, with 25 bases between.

With regard to this clone: One end of the junction fails to match germline, which may point to a read error. This rearrangement joins TRBV6-1 to TRBJ1-1; D possibly corresponds to TRBD1 (5 bases). This CDR3 is 11 amino acids long. Germline CDR1 MNHNS, CDR2 SASEGT. CDR3 bases: TGTGCCAGCAGTGACGGGGAGGGACCCTCGTTT. It encodes CASSDGEGPSF.

The J gene is TRBJ2-1, the V gene TRBV5-5; 7 bases agree with TRBD2. This CDR3 comprises 16 residues. Germline CDR1 and CDR2: SGHKS and YYEKEE (reference sequence). J was trimmed by 2 bases and V by 2 bases; bases with no gene match: 7. The CDR3 protein is CASSFRAGRTYNEQFF. The CDR3 coding sequence is TGTGCCAGCAGCTTTCGGGCCGGGAGGACCTACAATGAGCAGTTCTTC.

The CDR3: CSVPVGNTIYF. The CDR3 nucleotides read TGCAGCGTTCCTGTTGGAAACACCATATATTTT. The chain recombines TRBV29-1 with TRBJ1-3; D not certain. This CDR3 has 11 amino acids. V dropped 5 bases and J dropped 3 bases, with 5 bases sitting between them. Germline CDR1 SQVTM, CDR2 ANQGSEA.

The chain couples TRBV4-3 to TRBJ2-2; no reliable D call. V gave up 0 bases and J gave up 6 bases, with 8 bases separating them. The length of the CDR3 is 14 residues. Looked up from germline, CDR1 is LGHNA and CDR2 is YSLEER. The DNA for the CDR3 is TGCGCCAGCAGCCAAGAGACACTTCCCGGGGAGCTGTTTTTT. It specifies CASSQETLPGELFF.

The V and J genes are TRBV10-3 and TRBJ1-3; maybe TRBD1 (5 bases). CDR3 length equals 16 residues. The V end lost 0 bases, the J end lost 5 bases, and 14 bases lay between the germline ends. Germline CDR1 is ENHRY and CDR2 is SYGVKD. CDR3 residues: CAISESGGLYRNTIYF. Written as DNA, the CDR3 is TGTGCCATCAGTGAGTCGGGGGGACTTTATAGAAACACCATATATTTT.

The chain is built from TRBV20-1 and TRBJ1-1, with D possibly being TRBD1 (5 bases). V was cut by 7 bases and J by 3 bases, with 9 bases left in between. CDR3 length: 11 residues. CDR1 is DFQATT and CDR2 is SNEGSKA in the germline V gene (reference sequence). The CDR3 nucleotides read TGCAGTGGACAGTGGGACACTGAAGCTTTCTTT. Translating it yields CSGQWDTEAFF.

The J gene is TRBJ2-7, the V gene TRBV9, with 7 bases lining up with TRBD2. The CDR3 is 16 amino acids. J was trimmed by 4 bases and V by 4 bases; bases with no gene match: 14. CDR1 and CDR2 from the germline V gene are SGDLS and YYNGEE. The CDR3 DNA is TGTGCCAGCAGCCCGCGCGCTAGCGGAAACTTATACGAGCAGTACTTC. This gives the protein CASSPRASGNLYEQYF.

The chain joins TRBV11-3 to TRBJ2-7, with 8 bases lining up with TRBD1. Per germline, CDR1 SGHNT and CDR2 YENEEA. V lost 5 bases and J lost 2; bases outside the gene matches: 5. This CDR3 contains 14 residues. The CDR3 here is CASSVAGGPYEQYF. As DNA, the CDR3 is TGTGCCAGCAGCGTCGCAGGGGGCCCCTACGAGCAGTACTTC. Together with reference TRBV11-3 and TRBJ2-7, the CDR3 gives the full variable domain: EAGVVQSPRYKIIEKKQPVAFWCNPISGHNTLYWYLQNLGQGPELLIRYENEEAVDDSQLPKDRFSAERLKGVDSTLKIQPAELGDSAVYLCASSVAGGPYEQYFGPGTRLTVT.

The genes are TRBV27 and TRBJ1-2; D is ambiguous. Per the germline V gene, CDR1 is MNHEY and CDR2 is SMNVEV (reference sequence). CDR3 length: 13 amino acids. The V gene lost 3 bases and the J gene lost 2 bases, with 7 bases spanning the gap. This CDR3 reads CASSFAGNYGYTF. For the CDR3, the DNA is TGTGCCAGCAGTTTCGCCGGGAACTATGGCTACACCTTC.

The chain is built from TRBV4-3 and TRBJ1-2; weak D call: TRBD1 (5 bases). V was pared by 0 bases and J by 4 bases, with 15 bases between. CDR1 LGHNA and CDR2 YSLEER come from the germline V gene. The CDR3 is made up of 16 amino acids. CDR3: CASSQEWQDTAYGYTF. The CDR3 DNA is TGCGCCAGCAGCCAAGAATGGCAGGACACAGCCTATGGCTACACCTTC.

Here the CDR3 reads CASRGQTYNEQFF. The CDR3 DNA follows: TGTGCCAGCAGAGGACAGACCTACAATGAGCAGTTCTTC. V and J are TRBV28 and TRBJ2-1, with D possibly TRBD1 on 6 matching bases. Trimming removed 6 bases at V and 2 bases at J, with 8 bases between. The CDR3 spans 13 residues. The V gene's germline CDR1 is MDHEN and CDR2 SYDVKM.

This chain joins TRBV10-3 and TRBJ1-2; 9 bases fit TRBD1. V lost 0 bases to trimming and J lost 7 bases; unmatched junction nucleotides: 12. The CDR3 totals 17 residues. Germline values: CDR1 ENHRY, CDR2 SYGVKD. The CDR3 DNA is TGTGCCATCAGTGAGTCGAAATACAGGACAGGGGAGCGTGGCTACACCTTC. Its protein product is CAISESKYRTGERGYTF.

The rearrangement joins TRBV6-5 to TRBJ2-5, with 7 bases aligning to TRBD2. Germline loops: CDR1 MNHEY, CDR2 SVGAGI. CDR3 size: 15 residues. V dropped 8 bases and J dropped 3; count of bases not matched to a gene: 12. CDR3 sequence reads: CASSFFAGAEETQYF. For the CDR3, the DNA is TGTGCCAGCTCATTTTTTGCGGGAGCCGAAGAGACCCAGTACTTC.

The chain carries TRBV4-2 and TRBJ2-1, with TRBD2 matching over 11 bases. The germline CDR1 and CDR2 sequences are LGHNA and YNFKEQ. J lost 4 bases, V lost 0 bases, and 2 bases had no gene match. The CDR3 has 16 amino acids. The CDR3 loop is CASSQEGTSGYNEQFF. The CDR3 nucleotides read TGTGCCAGCAGCCAAGAGGGGACTAGCGGTTACAATGAGCAGTTCTTC.

The chain couples TRBV7-3 to TRBJ2-5; D possibly corresponds to TRBD1 (5 bases). Germline V gives CDR1 SGHTA, CDR2 FQGTGA. V lost 1 base, J lost 7 bases, and 10 bases lay in between. The CDR3 spans 13 residues. CDR3 bases: TGTGCCAGCAGCTTAAGGGGCCCAGGGACCCAGTACTTC. This translates into CASSLRGPGTQYF.

V usage is TRBV5-1 and J usage is TRBJ2-7; TRBD2 matches at 7 bases. The CDR3 is 14 residues long. The junction had 7 bases not matched to a gene; V was cut back by 7 bases and J by 0 bases. Germline CDR1 reads SGHRS; CDR2 reads YFSETQ. The DNA of the CDR3 is TGCGCCAGCCGGGAGGAGCGGCTCTCCTACGAGCAGTACTTC. Protein sequence: CASREERLSYEQYF.

This clone appeared a single time. The chain joins TRBV19 to TRBJ2-3; D not resolved. Germline CDR1 is LNHDA and CDR2 is SQIVND (reference sequence). This CDR3 comprises 13 residues. V lost 3 bases to trimming and J lost 2 bases, with 6 bases between them. The chain's CDR3 is CASSILYTDTQYF. CDR3 DNA sequence: TGTGCCAGTAGTATCTTATACACAGATACGCAGTATTTT.